A selection of T cell receptor beta chains follows, all from one sample in a study of T cells in Graves' hyperthyroidism and ophthalmopathy. TCRdb redid the calling of the multiplex PCR reads with MiXCR, one entry per CDR3 protein. The sample carries 350,000 or so distinct CDR3 sequences, 15% to 20% recorded once. Sequences were obtained from blood. The source of these receptors is a middle-aged woman with Graves' ophthalmopathy. Both conserved end residues are part of each CDR3. The D gene is left open where the match is weak. Not all rows give a size; the values are once, few, many and, for expanded clones, a class.

v_gene: TRBV15
j_gene: TRBJ2-5
len: 16
d_gene: TRBD1
abundance: many
CDR3nt: TGTGCCACCAGCAGGGATCCACAGGGACAGAAAGAGACCCAGTACTTC
CDR3aa: CATSRDPQGQKETQYF

v_gene: TRBV20-1
j_gene: TRBJ2-1
len: 15
d_gene: .
abundance: many
CDR3nt: TGCAGTGCTCATGTATCTAGTGAGGGATACAATGAGCAGTTCTTC
CDR3aa: CSAHVSSEGYNEQFF

v_gene: TRBV6-7
j_gene: TRBJ1-5
len: 19
d_gene: TRBD1
abundance: many
CDR3nt: TGTGCCAGCAGTTACCCAAACCGCGACAGGGGCGATAGCAATCAGCCCCAGCATTTT
CDR3aa: CASSYPNRDRGDSNQPQHF

v_gene: TRBV28
j_gene: TRBJ2-7
len: 15
d_gene: TRBD1
abundance: .
CDR3nt: TGTGCCAGCAGCCGAACCGGGACAGGGGTCAACGAGCAGTACTTC
CDR3aa: CASSRTGTGVNEQYF

v_gene: TRBV28
j_gene: TRBJ2-7
len: 15
d_gene: .
abundance: many
CDR3nt: TGTGCCAGCAGCCTCGGGCAGGGGATCTCCTACGAGCAGTACTTC
CDR3aa: CASSLGQGISYEQYF

v_gene: TRBV7-9
j_gene: TRBJ2-7
len: 14
d_gene: .
abundance: many
CDR3nt: TGTGCCAGCAGCTTAGCAGGGTTTGATTACGAGCAGTACTTC
CDR3aa: CASSLAGFDYEQYF

v_gene: TRBV18
j_gene: TRBJ2-5
len: 14
d_gene: .
abundance: many
CDR3nt: TGTGCCAGCTCACCACGGGACACCAAAGAGACCCAGTACTTC
CDR3aa: CASSPRDTKETQYF

v_gene: TRBV11-2
j_gene: TRBJ1-6
len: 15
d_gene: .
abundance: few
CDR3nt: TGTGCCAGCAGCTTCACGGGACGGATTAATTCACCCCTCCACTTT
CDR3aa: CASSFTGRINSPLHF

v_gene: TRBV25-1
j_gene: TRBJ1-2
len: 13
d_gene: TRBD1
abundance: many
CDR3nt: TGTGCCAGCAGTGAATCGGGACAGGGATCCTACACCTTC
CDR3aa: CASSESGQGSYTF

v_gene: TRBV6-2/TRBV6-3
j_gene: TRBJ2-5
len: 18
d_gene: TRBD2
abundance: many
CDR3nt: TGTGCCAGCATATCAGGGACTAGCGGGAGGGCCTCCCAAGAGACCCAGTACTTC
CDR3aa: CASISGTSGRASQETQYF

v_gene: TRBV15
j_gene: TRBJ2-5
len: 15
d_gene: TRBD1
abundance: many
CDR3nt: TGTGCCACCAGCAGGGGGCAGGGGGTCGTGGAGACCCAGTACTTC
CDR3aa: CATSRGQGVVETQYF

v_gene: TRBV27
j_gene: TRBJ1-5
len: 14
d_gene: .
abundance: many
CDR3nt: TGTGCCAGCAGCCAGGGACTAGTTCGTCAGCCCCAGCATTTT
CDR3aa: CASSQGLVRQPQHF

v_gene: TRBV6-1
j_gene: TRBJ2-2
len: 15
d_gene: .
abundance: .
CDR3nt: TGTGCCAGCAGCCCCCGACAGGTCTCCACCGGGGAGCTGTTTTTT
CDR3aa: CASSPRQVSTGELFF

v_gene: TRBV27
j_gene: TRBJ2-7
len: 17
d_gene: TRBD2
abundance: .
CDR3nt: TGTGCCAGCAGTCCAACGAAACTAGCGGCTACCCCCTACGAGCAGTACTTC
CDR3aa: CASSPTKLAATPYEQYF

v_gene: TRBV6-5
j_gene: TRBJ2-7
len: 14
d_gene: TRBD1
abundance: many
CDR3nt: TGTGCCAGCAGAACATCCGACAGGGAATACGAGCAGTACTTC
CDR3aa: CASRTSDREYEQYF

v_gene: TRBV29-1
j_gene: TRBJ1-5
len: 13
d_gene: .
abundance: .
CDR3nt: TGCAGCGTTAGCCAGGGTAGCAATCAGCCCCAGCATTTT
CDR3aa: CSVSQGSNQPQHF

v_gene: TRBV20-1
j_gene: TRBJ2-7
len: 15
d_gene: TRBD2
abundance: many
CDR3nt: TGCAGTGCTTCTACCGGACTAGCGGACCCCTACGAGCAGTACTTC
CDR3aa: CSASTGLADPYEQYF

v_gene: TRBV12-5
j_gene: TRBJ2-5
len: 18
d_gene: TRBD1
abundance: many
CDR3nt: TGTGCTAGTGGTTTGCGGACAGGGGGCCTTGCCTTCCAAGAGACCCAGTACTTC
CDR3aa: CASGLRTGGLAFQETQYF

v_gene: TRBV9
j_gene: TRBJ2-5
len: 15
d_gene: TRBD2
abundance: many
CDR3nt: TGTGCCAGCAGCTCCCTTAGCGGGAGTGGTGAGACCCAGTACTTC
CDR3aa: CASSSLSGSGETQYF

v_gene: TRBV28
j_gene: TRBJ1-2
len: 15
d_gene: .
abundance: many
CDR3nt: TGTGCCAGTAGAACAGATACCTCTTCTAACTATGGCTACACCTTC
CDR3aa: CASRTDTSSNYGYTF

v_gene: TRBV6-1
j_gene: TRBJ1-2
len: 14
d_gene: .
abundance: .
CDR3nt: TGTGCCAGCAGTCGCCTACCACTCAAAAATGGCTACACCTTC
CDR3aa: CASSRLPLKNGYTF

v_gene: TRBV19
j_gene: TRBJ1-2
len: 13
d_gene: .
abundance: few
CDR3nt: TGTGCCAGTACCTTGGATATCGTCTATGGCTACACCTTC
CDR3aa: CASTLDIVYGYTF

v_gene: TRBV6-5
j_gene: TRBJ1-5
len: 15
d_gene: .
abundance: many
CDR3nt: TGTGCCAGCACCGAACTCCAGGGAAGCAATCAGCCCCAGCATTTT
CDR3aa: CASTELQGSNQPQHF

v_gene: TRBV6-1
j_gene: TRBJ1-2
len: 14
d_gene: .
abundance: .
CDR3nt: TGTGCCAGCGGACCCCTACAAGGTCCAGCGGCGGGTACCTTC
CDR3aa: CASGPLQGPAAGTF

v_gene: TRBV15
j_gene: TRBJ2-7
len: 13
d_gene: .
abundance: many
CDR3nt: TGTGCCACCAGCAGAGATCCCCGGGCCGAGCAGTACTTC
CDR3aa: CATSRDPRAEQYF

v_gene: TRBV7-2
j_gene: TRBJ2-5
len: 14
d_gene: .
abundance: .
CDR3nt: TGTGCCAGCAGCCTCGACAGGTCCAGGGGGACCCAGTACTTC
CDR3aa: CASSLDRSRGTQYF

v_gene: TRBV20-1
j_gene: TRBJ1-2
len: 16
d_gene: .
abundance: many
CDR3nt: TGCAGTGCTATCCACGACAGATATTCTTCTAACTATGGCTACACCTTC
CDR3aa: CSAIHDRYSSNYGYTF

v_gene: TRBV28
j_gene: TRBJ2-7
len: 14
d_gene: .
abundance: .
CDR3nt: TGTGCCAGCAGTTACGGGGCACGGGGCGCCGAGCAGTACTTC
CDR3aa: CASSYGARGAEQYF

v_gene: TRBV28
j_gene: TRBJ2-5
len: 15
d_gene: .
abundance: many
CDR3nt: TGTGCCACCTCTCCCGGGACCCAAATCGGGGAGACCCAGTACTTC
CDR3aa: CATSPGTQIGETQYF

v_gene: TRBV18
j_gene: TRBJ1-5
len: 13
d_gene: .
abundance: .
CDR3nt: TGTGCCAGCGCACCTTCACGAAATCAGCCCCAGCATTTT
CDR3aa: CASAPSRNQPQHF

v_gene: TRBV6-1
j_gene: TRBJ2-7
len: 16
d_gene: TRBD1
abundance: .
CDR3nt: TGTGCCAGCAGTGACGGACAGGGGATTATCTCCTACGAGCAGTACTTC
CDR3aa: CASSDGQGIISYEQYF

v_gene: TRBV28
j_gene: TRBJ2-2
len: 14
d_gene: .
abundance: many
CDR3nt: TGTGCCAGCAGTTACACAGGGAACACCGGGGAGCTGTTTTTT
CDR3aa: CASSYTGNTGELFF

v_gene: TRBV6-5
j_gene: TRBJ1-1
len: 15
d_gene: .
abundance: many
CDR3nt: TGTGCCAGCAGTTACGGAGGGGGTTGGGACACTGAAGCTTTCTTT
CDR3aa: CASSYGGGWDTEAFF

v_gene: TRBV19
j_gene: TRBJ1-2
len: 12
d_gene: .
abundance: many
CDR3nt: TGTGCCAGCGGGGACAATTACTATGGCTACACCTTC
CDR3aa: CASGDNYYGYTF

v_gene: TRBV27
j_gene: TRBJ1-5
len: 13
d_gene: TRBD1
abundance: many
CDR3nt: TGTGCCAGCAGTTGGGACAGGGCCCGGCCCCAGCATTTT
CDR3aa: CASSWDRARPQHF

v_gene: TRBV12-3/TRBV12-4
j_gene: TRBJ2-5
len: 15
d_gene: TRBD2
abundance: many
CDR3nt: TGTGCCAGCAGTCTCCCCACGGCGGGGGGAGAGACCCAGTACTTC
CDR3aa: CASSLPTAGGETQYF

v_gene: TRBV10-2
j_gene: TRBJ2-3
len: 12
d_gene: .
abundance: many
CDR3nt: TGCGCCAGCAGCGACAACGGTGGTACGCAGTATTTT
CDR3aa: CASSDNGGTQYF

v_gene: TRBV20-1
j_gene: TRBJ2-5
len: 13
d_gene: .
abundance: few
CDR3nt: TGCAGTGCTACCCCCAACCTACGGAAGACCCAGTACTTC
CDR3aa: CSATPNLRKTQYF

v_gene: TRBV6-2/TRBV6-3
j_gene: TRBJ2-7
len: 18
d_gene: TRBD2
abundance: many
CDR3nt: TGTGCCAGCAGTTCCGGGACTAGCGATCCTAGGAGCTCCTACGAGCAGTACTTC
CDR3aa: CASSSGTSDPRSSYEQYF

v_gene: TRBV12-3/TRBV12-4
j_gene: TRBJ1-1
len: 18
d_gene: TRBD1
abundance: many
CDR3nt: TGTGCCAGCACCCCAGGGCAGGACAGGGCCTTTAAGAACACTGAAGCTTTCTTT
CDR3aa: CASTPGQDRAFKNTEAFF

v_gene: TRBV9
j_gene: TRBJ2-7
len: 15
d_gene: .
abundance: many
CDR3nt: TGTGCCAGCAGCGTAGCTGTGGGATCTTCCTACGAGCAGTACTTC
CDR3aa: CASSVAVGSSYEQYF

v_gene: TRBV27
j_gene: TRBJ2-3
len: 15
d_gene: .
abundance: many
CDR3nt: TGTGCCAGCAGTACCCGGGACTCGCCCACAGATACGCAGTATTTT
CDR3aa: CASSTRDSPTDTQYF